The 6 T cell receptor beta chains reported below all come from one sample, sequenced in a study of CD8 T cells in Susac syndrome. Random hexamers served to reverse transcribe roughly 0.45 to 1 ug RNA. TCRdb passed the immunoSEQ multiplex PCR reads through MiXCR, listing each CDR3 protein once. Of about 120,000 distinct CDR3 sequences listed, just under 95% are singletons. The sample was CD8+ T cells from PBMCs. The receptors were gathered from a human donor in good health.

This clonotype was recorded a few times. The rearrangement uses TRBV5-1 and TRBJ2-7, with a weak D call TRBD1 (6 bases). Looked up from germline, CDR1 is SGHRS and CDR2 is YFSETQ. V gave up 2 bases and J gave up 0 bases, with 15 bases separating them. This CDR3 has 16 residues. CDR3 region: CASSFRGQLSSYEQYF. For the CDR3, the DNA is TGCGCCAGCAGCTTCCGCGGACAGTTAAGCTCCTACGAGCAGTACTTC. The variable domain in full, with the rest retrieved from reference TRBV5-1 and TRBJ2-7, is KAGVTQTPRYLIKTRGQQVTLSCSPISGHRSVSWYQQTPGQGLQFLFEYFSETQRNKGNFPGRFSGRQFSNSRSEMNVSTLELGDSALYLCASSFRGQLSSYEQYFGPGTRLTVT.

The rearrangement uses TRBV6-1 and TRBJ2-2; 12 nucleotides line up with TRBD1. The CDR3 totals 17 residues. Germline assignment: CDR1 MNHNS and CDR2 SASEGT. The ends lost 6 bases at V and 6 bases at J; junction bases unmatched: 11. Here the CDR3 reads CASSDLGTGGFSGELFF. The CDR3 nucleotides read TGTGCCAGCAGCGACCTGGGGACAGGGGGCTTCTCCGGGGAGCTGTTTTTT.

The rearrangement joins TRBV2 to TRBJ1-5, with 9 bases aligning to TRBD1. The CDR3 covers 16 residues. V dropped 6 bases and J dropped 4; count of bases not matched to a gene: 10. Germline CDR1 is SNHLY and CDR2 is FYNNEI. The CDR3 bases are TGTGCCAGCAGGGGACACAGGGGGCGTGGGAATCAGCCCCAGCATTTT. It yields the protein CASRGHRGRGNQPQHF.

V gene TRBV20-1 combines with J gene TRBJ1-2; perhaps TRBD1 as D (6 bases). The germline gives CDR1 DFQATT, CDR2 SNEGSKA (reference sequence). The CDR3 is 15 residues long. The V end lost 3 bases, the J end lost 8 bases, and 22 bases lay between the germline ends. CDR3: CSASPPGAGGRGYTF. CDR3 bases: TGCAGTGCTAGCCCTCCGGGGGCGGGTGGACGCGGCTACACCTTC.

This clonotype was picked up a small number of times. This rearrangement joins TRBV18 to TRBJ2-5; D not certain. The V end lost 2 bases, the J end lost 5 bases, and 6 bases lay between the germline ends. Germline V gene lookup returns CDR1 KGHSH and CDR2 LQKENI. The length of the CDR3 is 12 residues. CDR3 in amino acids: CASSPSVETQYF. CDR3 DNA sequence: TGTGCCAGCTCACCATCGGTGGAGACCCAGTACTTC.

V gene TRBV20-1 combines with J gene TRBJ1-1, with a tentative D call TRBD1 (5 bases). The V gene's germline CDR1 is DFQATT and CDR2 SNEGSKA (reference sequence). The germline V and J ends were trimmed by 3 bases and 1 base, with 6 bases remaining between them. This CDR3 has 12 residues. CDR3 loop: CSASRANTEAFF. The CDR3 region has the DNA TGCAGTGCTAGCAGGGCGAACACTGAAGCTTTCTTT.